These T cell receptor beta chains were read from a single sample in a study of memory CD4+ T cells and cytomegalovirus serostatus. Assay used: immunoSEQ multiplex PCR; TCRdb lists only in-frame clones, some missing. Here the sample spans roughly 42,000 clones, about three quarters being singletons. The sequencing sample was made of memory CD4+ T cells from blood. The receptors originated from an adult in good health and CMV-seronegative. CDR3s include the opening cysteine and the closing phenylalanine or tryptophan. Each record gives: J gene, V gene, CDR3 protein.

j_call: TRBJ1-2; v_call: TRBV25-1; cdr3_aa: CASSEAGGYTF
j_call: TRBJ1-3; v_call: TRBV28; cdr3_aa: CASMGSGNTIYF
j_call: TRBJ2-5; v_call: TRBV5-1; cdr3_aa: CASTPSGSSQETQYF
j_call: TRBJ1-2; v_call: TRBV4-2; cdr3_aa: CASSYETGGDGYTF
j_call: TRBJ2-2; v_call: TRBV2; cdr3_aa: CASSDRRDTGELFF
j_call: TRBJ2-2; v_call: TRBV5-8; cdr3_aa: CASSLAPTGRVGELFF
j_call: TRBJ2-4; v_call: TRBV30; cdr3_aa: CAWSEDRGQYF
j_call: TRBJ1-2; v_call: TRBV30; cdr3_aa: CAWSYRGRGYGYTF
j_call: TRBJ1-2; v_call: TRBV30; cdr3_aa: CAWSNWDGYTF
j_call: TRBJ1-1; v_call: TRBV6-6; cdr3_aa: CASRSRVGEAFF